The rows below give T cell receptor beta chains drawn from one sample of a study of OX40 agonist ivuxolimab in advanced cancers. Some clones are missing from TCRdb's copy, which holds only in-frame ones; the method was immunoSEQ multiplex PCR. The sample shows tens of thousands of clones, 85% to 90% of them seen only once. The sequencing here drew on CD4+ or CD8+ T cells sorted from blood, taken in a trial of the OX40 agonist ivuxolimab. These TCRs come from an adult with an advanced solid tumor such as melanoma, head and neck, liver or kidney cancer. Each CDR3 is given with its conserved first and last residue. Fields, in order: D gene, V gene, J gene, clone size, CDR3 DNA, CDR3 protein. D genes are given only for firm matches. Where a row states a size, it is once, few, many or the class of an expanded clone; other rows omit it.

.	TRBV10-3	TRBJ1-2	.	TGTGCCATCGACCGTTCTCCAGCGGGGCAGAAAGGACTCTATGGCTACACCTTC	CAIDRSPAGQKGLYGYTF
.	TRBV5-5	TRBJ1-1	.	TGTGCCAGCAGCTTGGTTACGCAACATTCCACTGAAGCTTTCTTT	CASSLVTQHSTEAFF
.	TRBV7-2	TRBJ2-5	.	TGTGCCAGCAGCTTAGATTACACTGGGACCCAGTACTTC	CASSLDYTGTQYF
.	TRBV2	TRBJ2-5	.	TGTGCCAGCAGTCCCCGAGCGGGACAGGAGACCCAGTACTTC	CASSPRAGQETQYF
TRBD1	TRBV6-1	TRBJ1-5	few	TGTGCCAGCAGTGAGGACGGGACAGTTGACCAGCCCCAGCATTTT	CASSEDGTVDQPQHF
TRBD2	TRBV5-4	TRBJ2-3	.	TGTGCCAGCAGCCAGGGACTAGCCCTCACAGATACGCAGTATTTT	CASSQGLALTDTQYF
TRBD1	TRBV6-5	TRBJ2-3	.	TGTGCCAGCAGTCAACGGACAGGGGTCACAGATACGCAGTATTTT	CASSQRTGVTDTQYF
TRBD2	TRBV6-1	TRBJ2-3	.	TGTGCCAGCAGTAAACTAGCGGAATCCACAGATACGCAGTATTTT	CASSKLAESTDTQYF
TRBD1	TRBV28	TRBJ2-6	.	TGTGCCAGCAAACCGGGACAGGTCTCTGGGGCCAACGTCCTGACTTTC	CASKPGQVSGANVLTF
TRBD1	TRBV25-1	TRBJ2-7	.	TGTGCCAGCAGTGACCCTATCCGGACAGGGGGGAACGAGCAGTACTTC	CASSDPIRTGGNEQYF
TRBD2	TRBV7-2	TRBJ2-2	.	TGTGCCAGCAGCCCCCCCGGGACTAGTCGAACCGGGGAGCTGTTTTTT	CASSPPGTSRTGELFF
.	TRBV11-3	TRBJ2-7	.	TGTGCCAGCAGCTCCACAGGTACCTACGAGCAGTACTTC	CASSSTGTYEQYF
.	TRBV29-1	TRBJ2-7	.	TGCAGCGTCGCTTGGCAGGTCAACTTCGTCTACGAGCAGTACTTC	CSVAWQVNFVYEQYF
.	TRBV9	TRBJ2-2	.	TGTGCCAGCAGCGTAGAAGGGCACGGCGGGGAGCTGTTTTTT	CASSVEGHGGELFF
.	TRBV10-3	TRBJ2-1	.	TGTGCCATCAGTGCGGAGGGGGAGGGGAGGAATGAGCAGTTCTTC	CAISAEGEGRNEQFF
TRBD2	TRBV18	TRBJ2-7	.	TGTGCCAGCTCACCGATGGCAGGACCCGGGACTAGCGGGAGGCAGTACGAGCAGTACTTC	CASSPMAGPGTSGRQYEQYF
.	TRBV18	TRBJ2-2	.	TGTGCCAGCTCACTACTTCCTCTGAACACCGGGGAGCTGTTTTTT	CASSLLPLNTGELFF
.	TRBV5-1	TRBJ2-5	once	TGCGCCAGCAGGAGGCTAGCGAAAGAGACCCAGTACTTC	CASRRLAKETQYF
.	TRBV6-5	TRBJ1-5	.	TGTGCCAGCAGTTACTCGCCAGGTGCCGGTCAGCCCCAGCATTTT	CASSYSPGAGQPQHF
TRBD2	TRBV11-2	TRBJ2-4	.	TGTGCCAGCAGCTTCCTTCCCGCGGGAGGTCGGCAAAACATTCAGTACTTC	CASSFLPAGGRQNIQYF
.	TRBV5-1	TRBJ2-1	.	TGCGCCAGCAGCCCTCTCGGGGCGAAGGAGCAGTTCTTC	CASSPLGAKEQFF
TRBD2	TRBV4-3	TRBJ2-7	.	TGCGCCAGCAGCCCAGCCGTCCTGGGGGGGGATTCCTACGAGCAGTACTTC	CASSPAVLGGDSYEQYF
TRBD1	TRBV18	TRBJ2-5	.	TGTGCCAGCTCACGACAGGGGTTTGACCAAGAGACCCAGTACTTC	CASSRQGFDQETQYF
.	TRBV5-8	TRBJ2-4	.	TGTGCCAGCAGCCAACGCCACGGGGGGTACTTC	CASSQRHGGYF
.	TRBV7-9	TRBJ2-5	few	TGTGCCAGCAGCCCCAATGGGGAGACCCAGTACTTC	CASSPNGETQYF
.	TRBV6-5	TRBJ1-5	few	TGTGCCAGCAGTTCGTTGGGTCAGCCCCAGCATTTT	CASSSLGQPQHF
.	TRBV28	TRBJ1-5	once	TGTGCCAGCAGTTTAACGGGGCGGTATAGCAATCAGCCCCAGCATTTT	CASSLTGRYSNQPQHF
.	TRBV6-6	TRBJ2-6	.	TGTGCCAGCGGGGAAGGGGCGAGGGGGGCCAACGTCCTGACTTTC	CASGEGARGANVLTF
TRBD2	TRBV4-2	TRBJ2-2	.	TGTGCCAGCAGTAAACCCGGGGCGGGAGAGGCCGGGGAGCTGTTTTTT	CASSKPGAGEAGELFF
.	TRBV7-2	TRBJ2-3	once	TGTGCCAGCAGCCCCCAGCGGGCACGTGGAGCAGATACGCAGTATTTT	CASSPQRARGADTQYF
TRBD1	TRBV19	TRBJ2-6	.	TGTGCCAGTAGGCCGGACAGGGGGGAGGTTGGGGCCAACGTCCTGACTTTC	CASRPDRGEVGANVLTF
.	TRBV7-3	TRBJ2-5	.	TGTGCCAGCAGCCCAAACGGTCGGTCCCAAGGGCGGGAGACCCAGTACTTC	CASSPNGRSQGRETQYF
TRBD1	TRBV6-4	TRBJ2-3	.	TGTGCCAGCAGTGCGGGACAGGGCGCAGATACGCAGTATTTT	CASSAGQGADTQYF
.	TRBV28	TRBJ2-7	.	TGTGCCAGCAGACGAGAACCGGGCTCCTACGAGCAGTACTTC	CASRREPGSYEQYF
TRBD2	TRBV10-3	TRBJ2-3	once	TGTGCCATCAGCCTCAGCGGGCCCGGGGGGGATACGCAGTATTTT	CAISLSGPGGDTQYF
.	TRBV7-2	TRBJ1-2	once	TGTGCCAGCAGCTTAATAGGGACCTCGAACTATGGCTACACCTTC	CASSLIGTSNYGYTF
.	TRBV6-6	TRBJ2-1	.	TGTGCCAGCAGTCAAGCTTACAATGAGCAGTTCTTC	CASSQAYNEQFF
.	TRBV9	TRBJ2-5	.	TGTGCCAGCAGCGGTAACCCCGATCGAGAGACCCAGTACTTC	CASSGNPDRETQYF
TRBD2	TRBV7-8	TRBJ2-1	.	TGTGCCAGCAGCTTAGCGCGGGAGGGTCGCTCGTTCTTC	CASSLAREGRSFF
.	TRBV28	TRBJ1-5	.	TGTGCCAGCAGGGGGAGCAATCAGCCCCAGCATTTT	CASRGSNQPQHF
TRBD1	TRBV10-3	TRBJ2-7	.	TGTGCCATCAGCCCGGGACAGGCTTCCTACGAGCAGTACTTC	CAISPGQASYEQYF
TRBD2	TRBV6-6	TRBJ2-7	.	TGTGCCAGCAGTTACCACAATAGCGGGAGCAACGAGCAGTACTTC	CASSYHNSGSNEQYF
.	TRBV5-1	TRBJ1-6	.	TGCGCCAGCAGCTTGGCCCATGATTCACCCCTCCACTTT	CASSLAHDSPLHF
TRBD2	TRBV5-1	TRBJ2-1	.	TGCGCCAGCAGCTCACTAGCGGGAGTGTACGATGAGCAGTTCTTC	CASSSLAGVYDEQFF
TRBD2	TRBV5-6	TRBJ2-7	.	TGTGCCAGCAGCTTCTTGCGGGAGAGCTCCTACGAGCAGTACTTC	CASSFLRESSYEQYF
.	TRBV11-2	TRBJ2-3	.	TGTGCCAGCAGCTTAGGGAAGCGGAGCACAGATACGCAGTATTTT	CASSLGKRSTDTQYF
TRBD1	TRBV6-5	TRBJ2-2	.	TGTGCCAGCACAGGGGGGAACACCGGGGAGCTGTTTTTT	CASTGGNTGELFF
.	TRBV28	TRBJ1-5	.	TGTGCCAGCAGTTCGCTCCCCCAGTCCCAGCATTTT	CASSSLPQSQHF
.	TRBV30	TRBJ1-6	once	TGTGCCTGGAGAAGGCATAATAATTCACCCCTCCACTTT	CAWRRHNNSPLHF
TRBD2	TRBV28	TRBJ2-7	.	TGTGCCAGCAGTGTGACTAGCGGGATTAACTACGAGCAGTACTTC	CASSVTSGINYEQYF
TRBD1	TRBV18	TRBJ2-5	.	TGTGCCAGCTCACAGGGGACAGGACAAGAGACCCAGTACTTC	CASSQGTGQETQYF
.	TRBV6-6	TRBJ1-2	.	TGTGCCAGCAGTTTCACCAGGGGCGACTACACCTTC	CASSFTRGDYTF
.	TRBV15	TRBJ2-3	.	TGTGCCACCAGCAGAGGGGACACGGGGAACACAGATACGCAGTATTTT	CATSRGDTGNTDTQYF
TRBD2	TRBV5-1	TRBJ2-7	.	TGCGCCAGCAGCGGGGGAGGCGGGAGAAGGACCTACGAGCAGTACTTC	CASSGGGGRRTYEQYF
.	TRBV6-6	TRBJ2-2	.	TGTGCCAGCAGTTACTCGGGTCGGCAGAACACCGGGGAGCTGTTTTTT	CASSYSGRQNTGELFF
.	TRBV19	TRBJ2-5	.	TGTGCCAGCCACGATGGGGGGTCGAGAGAGACCCAGTACTTC	CASHDGGSRETQYF
.	TRBV11-2	TRBJ1-1	.	TGTGCCAGCAGCTTTGGGGTCACATGGGGGAAGACTGAAGCTTTCTTT	CASSFGVTWGKTEAFF